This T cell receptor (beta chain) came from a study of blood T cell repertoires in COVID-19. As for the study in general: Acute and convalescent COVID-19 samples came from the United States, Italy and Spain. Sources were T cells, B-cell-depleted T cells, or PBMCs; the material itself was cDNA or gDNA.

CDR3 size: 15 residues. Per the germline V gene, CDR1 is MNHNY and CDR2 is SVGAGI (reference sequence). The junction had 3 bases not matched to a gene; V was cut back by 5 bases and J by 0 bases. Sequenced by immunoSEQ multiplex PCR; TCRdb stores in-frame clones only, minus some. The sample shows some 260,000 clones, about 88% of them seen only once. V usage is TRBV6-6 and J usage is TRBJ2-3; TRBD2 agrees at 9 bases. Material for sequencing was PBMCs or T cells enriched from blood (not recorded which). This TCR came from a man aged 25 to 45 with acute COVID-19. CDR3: CASSDSGGSTDTQYF. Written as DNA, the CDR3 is TGTGCCAGCAGTGATAGCGGGGGAAGCACAGATACGCAGTATTTT.